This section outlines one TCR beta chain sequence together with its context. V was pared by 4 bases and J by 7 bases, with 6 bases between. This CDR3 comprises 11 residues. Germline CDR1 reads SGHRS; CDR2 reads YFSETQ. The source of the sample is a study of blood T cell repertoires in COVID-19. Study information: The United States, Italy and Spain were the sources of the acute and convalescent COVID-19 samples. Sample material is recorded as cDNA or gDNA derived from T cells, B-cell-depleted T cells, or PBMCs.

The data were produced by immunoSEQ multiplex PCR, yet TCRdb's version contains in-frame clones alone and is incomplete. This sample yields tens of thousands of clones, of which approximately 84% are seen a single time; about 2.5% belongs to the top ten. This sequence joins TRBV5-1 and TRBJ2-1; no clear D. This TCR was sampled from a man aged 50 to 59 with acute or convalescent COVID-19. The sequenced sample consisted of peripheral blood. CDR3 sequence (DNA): TGCGCCAGCAGCGTCCTTAATGAGCAGTTCTTC. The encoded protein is CASSVLNEQFF.